This TCR beta chain was sequenced during a study of STAT3 mutations in large granular lymphocyte leukemia. On the study more broadly: Roughly half of the longitudinally sequenced T-LGLL patients carried detectable canonical activating STAT3 mutations.

This clone was found once. Its specificity is not known. This CDR3 has 18 residues. Germline-derived CDR1 and CDR2 are LGHNA and YSLEER. V shed 0 bases and J 4 bases; nucleotides not matched to a gene: 12. General study results and limits: In several patients, dominant TCR clone burden exceeded STAT3 mutant burden, suggesting STAT3 mutation arose secondarily. At least one immunodominant TCR beta clonotype appeared in every T-cell large granular lymphocyte leukemia patient. A small but highly pathogenic clone may have been missed.

TCRbeta libraries averaged around 40,000 productive templates per sample. Data came from immunoSEQ multiplex PCR; TCRdb stores just in-frame clones and leaves some out. The sample yields around 4,500 clones, roughly 85% seen once. This chain uses TRBV4-3 with TRBJ1-2, with TRBD1 matching over 9 bases. This TCR was sampled from a man in his forties with T-cell large granular lymphocyte leukemia. Some clones in this sample may be carry-over from other donors' samples. The sequenced sample consisted of peripheral blood mononuclear cells. The CDR3 region has the DNA TGCGCCAGCAGCCAAGATACTGCCGGGACAGGGCTGTCCTATGGCTACACCTTC. It specifies CASSQDTAGTGLSYGYTF.